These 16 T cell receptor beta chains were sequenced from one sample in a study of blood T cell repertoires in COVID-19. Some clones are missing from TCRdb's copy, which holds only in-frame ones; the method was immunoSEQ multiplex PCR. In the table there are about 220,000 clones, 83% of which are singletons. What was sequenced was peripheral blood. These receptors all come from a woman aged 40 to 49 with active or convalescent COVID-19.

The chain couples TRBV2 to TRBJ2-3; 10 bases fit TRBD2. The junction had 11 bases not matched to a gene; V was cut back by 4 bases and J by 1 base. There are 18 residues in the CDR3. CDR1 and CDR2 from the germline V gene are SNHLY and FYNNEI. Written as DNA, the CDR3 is TGTGCCAGCAGTGGACGCGGGGTAGCGGGGGGCCGCACAGATACGCAGTATTTT. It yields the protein CASSGRGVAGGRTDTQYF.

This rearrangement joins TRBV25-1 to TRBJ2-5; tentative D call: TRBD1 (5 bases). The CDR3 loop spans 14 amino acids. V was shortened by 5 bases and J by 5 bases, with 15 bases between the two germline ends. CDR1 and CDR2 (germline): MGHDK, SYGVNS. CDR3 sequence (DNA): TGTGCCAGCAGTTATGGGCAGGGTTCGGAGACCCAGTACTTC. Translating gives CASSYGQGSETQYF.

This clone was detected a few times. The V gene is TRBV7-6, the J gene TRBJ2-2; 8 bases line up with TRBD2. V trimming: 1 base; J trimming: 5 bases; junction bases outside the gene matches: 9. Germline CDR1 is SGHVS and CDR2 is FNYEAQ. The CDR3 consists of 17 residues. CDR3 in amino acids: CASSLGGGRGWTGELFF. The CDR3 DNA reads TGTGCCAGCAGCTTAGGCGGGGGGAGAGGATGGACCGGGGAGCTGTTTTTT.

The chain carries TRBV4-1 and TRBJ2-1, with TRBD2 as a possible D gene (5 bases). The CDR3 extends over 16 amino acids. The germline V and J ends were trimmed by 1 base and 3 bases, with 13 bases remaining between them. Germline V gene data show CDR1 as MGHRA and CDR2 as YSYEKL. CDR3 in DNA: TGCGCCAGCAGCCAAGGTCCTGCCAGCGGCTACAATGAGCAGTTCTTC. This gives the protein CASSQGPASGYNEQFF.

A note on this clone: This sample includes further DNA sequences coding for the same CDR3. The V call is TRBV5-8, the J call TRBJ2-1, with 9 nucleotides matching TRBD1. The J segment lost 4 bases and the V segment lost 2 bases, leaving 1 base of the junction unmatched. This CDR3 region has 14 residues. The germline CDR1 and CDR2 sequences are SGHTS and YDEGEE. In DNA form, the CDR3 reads TGTGCCAGCAGCTTAGGGACAGGGTACAATGAGCAGTTCTTC. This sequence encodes CASSLGTGYNEQFF.

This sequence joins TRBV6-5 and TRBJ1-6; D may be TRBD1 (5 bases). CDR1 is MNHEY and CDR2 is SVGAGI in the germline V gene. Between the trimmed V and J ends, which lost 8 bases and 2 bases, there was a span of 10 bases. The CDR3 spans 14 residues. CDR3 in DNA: TGTGCCAGCCCTGGGGGGACCTATAATTCACCCCTCCACTTT. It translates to CASPGGTYNSPLHF.

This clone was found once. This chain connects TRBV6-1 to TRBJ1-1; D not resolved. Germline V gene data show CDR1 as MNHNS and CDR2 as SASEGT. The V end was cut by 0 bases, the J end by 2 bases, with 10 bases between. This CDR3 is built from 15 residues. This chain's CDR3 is CASSEAERYNTEAFF. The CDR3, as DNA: TGTGCCAGCAGTGAAGCTGAGAGGTATAACACTGAAGCTTTCTTT.

In DNA, the CDR3 is TGTGCCAGCAGTCCCGGGACGGACTACTACGAGCAGTACTTC. As protein: CASSPGTDYYEQYF. The J gene is TRBJ2-7, the V gene TRBV7-9; maybe TRBD2 (6 bases). With 6 bases removed from V and 3 bases from J, the gap between germline ends came to 15 bases. The CDR3 is 14 amino acids. Germline lookup yields CDR1 SEHNR and CDR2 FQNEAQ (reference sequence).

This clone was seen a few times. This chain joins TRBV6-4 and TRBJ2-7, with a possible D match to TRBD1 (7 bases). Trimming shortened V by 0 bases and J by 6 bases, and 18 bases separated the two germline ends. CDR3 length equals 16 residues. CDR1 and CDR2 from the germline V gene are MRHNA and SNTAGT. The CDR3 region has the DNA TGTGCCAGCAGTGACTCTTGCAGGGGGGATCCCTGCGAGCAGTACTTC. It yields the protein CASSDSCRGDPCEQYF.

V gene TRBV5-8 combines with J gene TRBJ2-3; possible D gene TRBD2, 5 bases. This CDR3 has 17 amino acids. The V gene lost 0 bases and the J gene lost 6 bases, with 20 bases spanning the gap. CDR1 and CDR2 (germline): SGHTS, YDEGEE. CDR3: CASSLVVASLSLDTQYF. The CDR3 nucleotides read TGTGCCAGCAGCTTGGTAGTGGCTAGCCTCTCCCTCGATACGCAGTATTTT.

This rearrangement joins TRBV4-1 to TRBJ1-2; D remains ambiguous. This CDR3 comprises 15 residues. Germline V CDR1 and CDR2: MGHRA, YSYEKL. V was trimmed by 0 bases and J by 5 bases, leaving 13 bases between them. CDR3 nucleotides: TGCGCCAGCAGCCAAGATTCCCGGTATTGGTATGGCTACACCTTC. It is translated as CASSQDSRYWYGYTF.

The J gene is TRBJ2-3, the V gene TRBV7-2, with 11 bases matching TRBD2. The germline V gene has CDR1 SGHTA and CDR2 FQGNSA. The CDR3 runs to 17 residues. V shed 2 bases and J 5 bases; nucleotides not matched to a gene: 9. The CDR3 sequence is CASSLLVAGGLVDTQYF. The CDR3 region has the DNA TGTGCCAGCAGCTTACTAGTAGCGGGGGGGCTGGTAGATACGCAGTATTTT.

The DNA of the CDR3 is TGTGCCAGCAGTTCTGGACAGGCACTCTCTGGAAACACCATATATTTT. Protein: CASSSGQALSGNTIYF. The chain has TRBV7-2 and TRBJ1-3; 7 positions match TRBD1. The CDR3 totals 16 residues. With 6 bases clipped from V and 0 bases from J, the junction kept 8 bases outside the gene matches. Germline values: CDR1 SGHTA, CDR2 FQGNSA.

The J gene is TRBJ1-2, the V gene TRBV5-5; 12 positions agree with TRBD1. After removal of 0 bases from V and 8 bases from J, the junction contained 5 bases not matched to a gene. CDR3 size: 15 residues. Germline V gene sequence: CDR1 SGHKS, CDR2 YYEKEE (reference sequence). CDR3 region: CASSLAGQGAEGYTF. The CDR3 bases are TGTGCCAGCAGCTTGGCGGGACAGGGGGCTGAGGGCTACACCTTC.

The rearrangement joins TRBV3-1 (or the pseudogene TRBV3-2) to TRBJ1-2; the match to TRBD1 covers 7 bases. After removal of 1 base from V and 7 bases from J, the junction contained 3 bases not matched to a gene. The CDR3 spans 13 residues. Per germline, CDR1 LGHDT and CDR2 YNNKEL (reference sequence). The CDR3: CASSQGQGVGYTF. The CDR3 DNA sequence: TGTGCCAGCAGCCAAGGTCAGGGGGTTGGCTACACCTTC.

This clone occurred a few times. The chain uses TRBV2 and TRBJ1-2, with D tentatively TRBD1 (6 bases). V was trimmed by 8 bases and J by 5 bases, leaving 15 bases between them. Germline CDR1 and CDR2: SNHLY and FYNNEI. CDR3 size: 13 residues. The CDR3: CASPGQQTYGYTF. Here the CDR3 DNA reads TGTGCCAGCCCTGGACAGCAAACATATGGCTACACCTTC.